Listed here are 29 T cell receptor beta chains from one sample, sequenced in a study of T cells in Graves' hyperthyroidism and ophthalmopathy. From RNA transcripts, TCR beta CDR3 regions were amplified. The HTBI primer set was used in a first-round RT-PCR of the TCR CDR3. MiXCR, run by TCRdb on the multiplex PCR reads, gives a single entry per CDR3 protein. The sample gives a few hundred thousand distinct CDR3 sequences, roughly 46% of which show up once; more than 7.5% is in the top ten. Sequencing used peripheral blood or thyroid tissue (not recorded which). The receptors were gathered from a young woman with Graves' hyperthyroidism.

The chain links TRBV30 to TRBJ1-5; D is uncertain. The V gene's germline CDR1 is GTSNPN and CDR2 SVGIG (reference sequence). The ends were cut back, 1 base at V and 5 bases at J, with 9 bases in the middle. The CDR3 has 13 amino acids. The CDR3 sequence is CAWSAQPYQPQHF. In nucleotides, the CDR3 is TGTGCCTGGAGTGCACAGCCGTATCAGCCCCAGCATTTT. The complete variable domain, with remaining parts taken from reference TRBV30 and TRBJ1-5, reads SQTIHQWPATLVQPVGSPLSLECTVEGTSNPNLYWYRQAAGRGLQLLFYSVGIGQISSEVPQNLSASRPQDRQFILSSKKLLLSDSGFYLCAWSAQPYQPQHFGDGTRLSIL.

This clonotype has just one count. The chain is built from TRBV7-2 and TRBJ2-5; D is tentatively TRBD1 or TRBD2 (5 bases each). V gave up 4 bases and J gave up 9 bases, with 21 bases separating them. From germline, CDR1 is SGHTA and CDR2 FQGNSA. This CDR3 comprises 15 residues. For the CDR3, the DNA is TGTGCCAGCAGCTCGAAAGGGGTCCAACTAGGTTCCCAGTACTTC. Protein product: CASSSKGVQLGSQYF.

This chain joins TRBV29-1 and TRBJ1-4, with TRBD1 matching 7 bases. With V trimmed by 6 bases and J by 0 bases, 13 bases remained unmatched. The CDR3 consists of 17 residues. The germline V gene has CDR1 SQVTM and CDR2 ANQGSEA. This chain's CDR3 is CSVLTYRGTATNEKLFF. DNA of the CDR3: TGCAGCGTCCTAACCTACAGGGGAACGGCAACTAATGAAAAACTGTTTTTT. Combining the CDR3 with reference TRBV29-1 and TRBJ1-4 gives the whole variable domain SAVISQKPSRDICQRGTSLTIQCQVDSQVTMMFWYRQQPGQSLTLIATANQGSEATYESGFVIDKFPISRPNLTFSTLTVSNMSPEDSSIYLCSVLTYRGTATNEKLFFGSGTQLSVL.

The CDR3 is CASSDYFSEQFF. As DNA, the CDR3 is TGTGCCAGCAGTGACTATTTTAGTGAGCAGTTCTTC. The genes are TRBV6-4 and TRBJ2-7; D gene uncertain. The J call could be wrong; TRBJ2-1 is a better fit for the DNA end. Germline CDR1 MRHNA, CDR2 SNTAGT. The CDR3 is made up of 12 amino acids.

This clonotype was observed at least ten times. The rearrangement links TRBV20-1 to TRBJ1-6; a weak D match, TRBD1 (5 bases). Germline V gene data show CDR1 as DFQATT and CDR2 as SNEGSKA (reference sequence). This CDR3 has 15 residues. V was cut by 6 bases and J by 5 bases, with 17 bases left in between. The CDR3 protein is CSAYQGVRDNSPLHF. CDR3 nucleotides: TGCAGTGCGTACCAGGGAGTCAGGGATAATTCACCCCTCCACTTT.

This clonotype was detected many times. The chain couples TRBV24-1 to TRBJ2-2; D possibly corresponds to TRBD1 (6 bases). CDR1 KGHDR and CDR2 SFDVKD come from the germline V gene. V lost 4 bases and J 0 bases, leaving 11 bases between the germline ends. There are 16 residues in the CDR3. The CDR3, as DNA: TGTGCCACCAGTGAGCGAACAGGGTCGAACACCGGGGAGCTGTTTTTT. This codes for CATSERTGSNTGELFF.

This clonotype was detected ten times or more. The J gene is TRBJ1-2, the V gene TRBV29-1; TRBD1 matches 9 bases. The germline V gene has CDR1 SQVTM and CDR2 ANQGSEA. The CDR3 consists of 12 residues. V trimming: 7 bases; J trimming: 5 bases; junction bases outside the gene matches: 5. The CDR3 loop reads CSGGQGIYGYTF. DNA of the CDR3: TGCAGCGGGGGACAGGGAATATATGGCTACACCTTC. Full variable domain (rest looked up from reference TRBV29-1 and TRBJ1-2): SAVISQKPSRDICQRGTSLTIQCQVDSQVTMMFWYRQQPGQSLTLIATANQGSEATYESGFVIDKFPISRPNLTFSTLTVSNMSPEDSSIYLCSGGQGIYGYTFGSGTRLTVV.

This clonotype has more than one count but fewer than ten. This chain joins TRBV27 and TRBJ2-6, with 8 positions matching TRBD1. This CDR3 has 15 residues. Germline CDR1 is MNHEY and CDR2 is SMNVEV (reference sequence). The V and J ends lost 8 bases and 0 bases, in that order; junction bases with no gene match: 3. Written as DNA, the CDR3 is TGTGCCAGCGGACAGGGAAACTCTGGGGCCAACGTCCTGACTTTC. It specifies CASGQGNSGANVLTF.

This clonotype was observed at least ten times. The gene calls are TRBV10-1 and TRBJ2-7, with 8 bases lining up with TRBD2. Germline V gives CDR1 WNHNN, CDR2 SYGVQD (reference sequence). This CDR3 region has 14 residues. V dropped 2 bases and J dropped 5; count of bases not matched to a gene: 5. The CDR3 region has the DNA TGCGCCAGCAGTGAGGGGAGCGGGAGAAACGAGCAGTACTTC. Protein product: CASSEGSGRNEQYF.

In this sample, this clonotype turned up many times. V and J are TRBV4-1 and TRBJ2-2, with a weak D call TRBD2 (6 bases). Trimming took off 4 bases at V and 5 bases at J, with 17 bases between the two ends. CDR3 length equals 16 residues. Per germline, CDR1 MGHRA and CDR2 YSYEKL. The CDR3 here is CASSPVERRGTGELFF. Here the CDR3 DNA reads TGCGCCAGCAGCCCCGTAGAGCGGAGGGGAACCGGGGAGCTGTTTTTT.

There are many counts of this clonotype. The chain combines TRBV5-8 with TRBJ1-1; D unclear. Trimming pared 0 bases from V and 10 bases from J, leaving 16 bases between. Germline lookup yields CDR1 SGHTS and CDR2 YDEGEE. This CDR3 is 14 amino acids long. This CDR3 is CASSLVGPHPGAFF. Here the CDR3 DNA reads TGTGCCAGCAGCTTGGTTGGGCCCCACCCGGGAGCTTTCTTT.

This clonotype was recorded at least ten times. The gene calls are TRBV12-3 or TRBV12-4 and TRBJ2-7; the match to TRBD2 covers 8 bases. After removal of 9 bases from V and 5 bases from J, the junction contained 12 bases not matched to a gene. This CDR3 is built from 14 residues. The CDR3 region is CARGSGTSIDEQYF. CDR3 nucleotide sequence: TGTGCCAGAGGATCCGGGACTAGTATCGACGAGCAGTACTTC.

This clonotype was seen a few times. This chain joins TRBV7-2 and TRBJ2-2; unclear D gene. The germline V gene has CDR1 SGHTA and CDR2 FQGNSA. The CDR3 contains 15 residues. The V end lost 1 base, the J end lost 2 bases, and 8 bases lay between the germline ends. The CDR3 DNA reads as TGTGCCAGCAGCTTAGAGGTGGCTAACACCGGGGAGCTGTTTTTT. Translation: CASSLEVANTGELFF. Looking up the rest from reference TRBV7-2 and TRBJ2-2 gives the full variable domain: GAGVSQSPSNKVTEKGKDVELRCDPISGHTALYWYRQSLGQGLEFLIYFQGNSAPDKSGLPSDRFSAERTGGSVSTLTIQRTQQEDSAVYLCASSLEVANTGELFFGEGSRLTVL.

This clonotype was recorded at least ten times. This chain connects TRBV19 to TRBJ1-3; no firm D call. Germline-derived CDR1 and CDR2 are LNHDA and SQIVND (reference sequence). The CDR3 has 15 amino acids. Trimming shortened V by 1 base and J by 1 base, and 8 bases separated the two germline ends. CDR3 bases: TGTGCCAGTAGTATAGGGGAGGCATCTGGAAACACCATATATTTT. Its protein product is CASSIGEASGNTIYF.

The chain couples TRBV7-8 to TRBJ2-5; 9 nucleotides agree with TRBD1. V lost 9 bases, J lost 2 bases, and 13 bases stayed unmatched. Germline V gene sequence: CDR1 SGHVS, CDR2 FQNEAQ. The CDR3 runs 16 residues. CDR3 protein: CASCPDRGRAQETQYF. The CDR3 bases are TGTGCCAGTTGCCCCGACAGGGGGAGGGCGCAAGAGACCCAGTACTTC.

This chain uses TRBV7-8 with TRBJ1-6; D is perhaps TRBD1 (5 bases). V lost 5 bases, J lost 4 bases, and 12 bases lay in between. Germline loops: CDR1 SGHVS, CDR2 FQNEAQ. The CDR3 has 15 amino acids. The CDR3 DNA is TGTGCCAGCAGCAGCTCCGGGGGTTATAATTCACCCCTCCACTTT. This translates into CASSSSGGYNSPLHF.

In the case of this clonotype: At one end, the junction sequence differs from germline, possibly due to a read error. CDR3 DNA sequence: TGTGCTAGCAGCCGATTTAGCGGGATCCAAGAGACCCAGTACTTC. Translation gives CASSRFSGIQETQYF. The chain is built from TRBV7-7 and TRBJ2-5; 8 nucleotides agree with TRBD2. The CDR3 sequence is 15 residues long. CDR1 SSHAT and CDR2 FNYEAQ come from the germline V gene (reference sequence).

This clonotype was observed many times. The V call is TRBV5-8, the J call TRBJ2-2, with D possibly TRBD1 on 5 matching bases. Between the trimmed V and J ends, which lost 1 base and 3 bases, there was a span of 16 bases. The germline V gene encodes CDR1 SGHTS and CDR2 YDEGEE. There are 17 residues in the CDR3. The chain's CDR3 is CASSLLGQGGYTGELFF. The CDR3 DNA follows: TGTGCCAGCAGCTTGCTTGGGCAGGGTGGGTACACCGGGGAGCTGTTTTTT.

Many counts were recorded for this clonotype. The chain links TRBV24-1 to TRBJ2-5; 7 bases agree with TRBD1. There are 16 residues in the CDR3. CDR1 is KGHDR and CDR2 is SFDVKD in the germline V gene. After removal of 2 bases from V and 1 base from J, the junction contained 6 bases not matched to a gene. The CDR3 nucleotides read TGTGCCACCAGTGATTCTGGGACAGACCCCCAAGAGACCCAGTACTTC. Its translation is CATSDSGTDPQETQYF.

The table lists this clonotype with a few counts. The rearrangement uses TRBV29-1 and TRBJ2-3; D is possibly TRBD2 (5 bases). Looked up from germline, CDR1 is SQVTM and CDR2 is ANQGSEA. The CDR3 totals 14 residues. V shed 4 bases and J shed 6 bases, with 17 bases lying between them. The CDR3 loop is CSVASPDSADTQYF. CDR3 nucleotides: TGCAGCGTTGCCTCCCCGGACTCAGCGGATACGCAGTATTTT.

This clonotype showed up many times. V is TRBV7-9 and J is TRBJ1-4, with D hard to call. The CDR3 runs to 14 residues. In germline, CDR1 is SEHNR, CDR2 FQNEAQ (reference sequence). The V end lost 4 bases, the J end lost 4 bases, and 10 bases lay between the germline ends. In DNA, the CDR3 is TGTGCCAGCAGCTCAATAGGACTTAATGAAAAACTGTTTTTT. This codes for CASSSIGLNEKLFF.

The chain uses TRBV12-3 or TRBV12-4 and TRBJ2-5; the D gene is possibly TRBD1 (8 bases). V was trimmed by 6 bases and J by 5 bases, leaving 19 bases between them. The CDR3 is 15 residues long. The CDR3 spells CASSRQGTTSETQYF. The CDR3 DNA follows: TGTGCCAGCAGCAGACAGGGGACTACTTCTGAGACCCAGTACTTC.

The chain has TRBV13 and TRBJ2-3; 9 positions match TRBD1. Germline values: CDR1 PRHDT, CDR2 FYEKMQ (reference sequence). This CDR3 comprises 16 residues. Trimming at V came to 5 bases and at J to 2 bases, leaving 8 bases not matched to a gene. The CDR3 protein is CASSIRDREYTDTQYF. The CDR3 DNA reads TGTGCCAGCAGCATCCGGGACAGGGAATACACAGATACGCAGTATTTT.

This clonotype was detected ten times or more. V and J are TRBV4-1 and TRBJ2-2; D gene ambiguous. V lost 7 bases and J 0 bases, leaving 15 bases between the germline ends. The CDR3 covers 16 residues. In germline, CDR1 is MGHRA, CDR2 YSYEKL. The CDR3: CASTPERLANTGELFF. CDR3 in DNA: TGCGCCAGCACTCCCGAACGGCTAGCGAACACCGGGGAGCTGTTTTTT.

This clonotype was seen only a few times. CDR3 bases: TGCAGTGCTGGTCAAGTGCACACCGGGGAGCTGTTTTTT. Translation gives CSAGQVHTGELFF. The chain joins TRBV20-1 to TRBJ2-2; no firm D call. Germline lookup yields CDR1 DFQATT and CDR2 SNEGSKA (reference sequence). This CDR3 contains 13 residues. V was cut by 5 bases and J by 3 bases, with 10 bases left in between.

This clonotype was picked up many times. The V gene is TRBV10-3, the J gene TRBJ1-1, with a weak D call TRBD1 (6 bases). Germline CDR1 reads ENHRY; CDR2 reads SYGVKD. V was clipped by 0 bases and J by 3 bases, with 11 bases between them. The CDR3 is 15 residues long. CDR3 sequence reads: CAISESGGLDTEAFF. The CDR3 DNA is TGTGCCATCAGTGAGTCAGGGGGATTGGACACTGAAGCTTTCTTT.

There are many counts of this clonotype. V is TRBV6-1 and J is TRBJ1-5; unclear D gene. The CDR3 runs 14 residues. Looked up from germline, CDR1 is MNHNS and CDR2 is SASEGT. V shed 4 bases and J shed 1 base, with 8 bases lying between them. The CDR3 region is CASSAPGSNQPQHF. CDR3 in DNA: TGTGCCAGCAGTGCACCGGGCAGCAATCAGCCCCAGCATTTT.

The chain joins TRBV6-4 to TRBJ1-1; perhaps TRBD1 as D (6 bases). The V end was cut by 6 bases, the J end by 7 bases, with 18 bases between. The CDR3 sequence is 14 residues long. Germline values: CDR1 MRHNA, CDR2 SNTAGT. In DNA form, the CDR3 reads TGTGCCAGCAGCAGCGGGACAACGGTCGATGAAGCTTTCTTT. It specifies CASSSGTTVDEAFF.

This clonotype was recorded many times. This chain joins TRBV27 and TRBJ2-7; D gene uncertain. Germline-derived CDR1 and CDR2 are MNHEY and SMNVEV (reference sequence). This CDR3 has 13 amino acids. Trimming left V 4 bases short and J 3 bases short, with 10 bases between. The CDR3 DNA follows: TGTGCCAGCAGTTCCACCGCCGGCTACGAGCAGTACTTC. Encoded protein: CASSSTAGYEQYF.